Below, one T cell receptor (beta chain) is given with its context. Its antigen is unknown. Losses at the gene ends were 1 base for V and 3 bases for J; bases not matched to a gene: 7. Germline CDR1 LNHDA, CDR2 SQIVND (reference sequence). The CDR3 has 16 amino acids. 60 Vbeta and 13 Jbeta primers were used in PCR. Assay used: immunoSEQ multiplex PCR; TCRdb lists only in-frame clones, some missing. Found here are 150,000 to 200,000 clones, 75% to 85% of them singletons; the top ten hold around 1.6%. The data were taken from a study of cytomegalovirus exposure and HLA in healthy donors. About the study: A preliminary data release comprised around 90 million unique TCRs obtained from HLA-typed donors.

Study results and caveats: Looking again later, the authors saw that most CMV-associated TCR beta chains seemed HLA-restricted. What a later analysis showed was that several of the most significant clusters appeared linked to common viral pathogens.

The receptor's source is a woman in her 50s in good health and CMV-seronegative. Input material: PBMCs. The chain recombines TRBV19 with TRBJ2-7, with TRBD1 identical over 9 bases. CDR3 amino acids: CASSIARTGARYEQYF. In nucleotides, the CDR3 is TGTGCCAGTAGTATAGCCCGGACAGGGGCCCGCTACGAGCAGTACTTC.